This T cell receptor beta chain comes out of a study of post-analysis software for immune sequencing data. Study-wide context: There were relapsing-remitting, secondary progressive and progressive-relapsing multiple sclerosis among the disease courses included.

Sequencing libraries made from TCR beta cDNA carried unique molecular identifiers. Input populations of about 0.85 to 11 million T cells gave rise to 500,000 or so cDNA molecules. Using its own MiXCR run on the PCR reads, TCRdb lists one record per CDR3 protein. The table records 350,000 to 450,000 distinct CDR3 sequences, roughly 36% of them present only once. The V gene lost 0 bases and the J gene lost 1 base, with 12 bases spanning the gap. This CDR3 has 16 amino acids. Germline loops: CDR1 LGHDT, CDR2 YNNKEL (reference sequence). Overall study results and limits: Patients used about 5 TRBV segments, including TRBV5-6, TRBV5-1 and TRBV20-1, more often than controls. F-measure co-clustering was strong for batch-matched samples. Controls' normalized Chao1 diversity significantly exceeded that of multiple sclerosis patients.

This clonotype was counted only a few times. Its matching antigen is unknown. The receptor was derived from a girl between 10 and 17 years old with multiple sclerosis. The sequenced sample was blood. V is TRBV3-1 and J is TRBJ1-1; D not resolved. The CDR3, as DNA: TGTGCCAGCAGCCAAGACGGGTCGAGGACGAACACTGAAGCTTTCTTT. Its translation: CASSQDGSRTNTEAFF.